Detailed here is one T cell receptor (beta chain). The data are from a study of blood T cell repertoires in COVID-19. Germline-derived CDR1 and CDR2 are MNHEY and SVGAGI. After removal of 10 bases from V and 6 bases from J, the junction contained 6 bases not matched to a gene. The CDR3 spans 12 residues. Authors' data handling: Amplified reference gene primers provided the basis for estimating nucleated cell counts. Repertoires were generated with immunoSEQ multiplex PCR, while TCRdb's copy carries only in-frame clones and drops some. The V and J calls and clone size come from that table; D and trimming were worked out from the DNA. The sample consists of about 210,000 clones, almost 90% of them appearing once.

The chain uses TRBV6-5 and TRBJ1-2; 9 bases are a match to TRBD1. Material for sequencing was peripheral blood. The receptor's source is a man aged 18 to 29 with active or convalescent COVID-19. The chain's CDR3 is CATQTGGDGYTF. The DNA for the CDR3 is TGTGCCACCCAAACAGGGGGCGATGGCTACACCTTC.